This TCR beta chain was recovered during a study of T cells in Graves' hyperthyroidism and ophthalmopathy. Whole-study results and caveats: Most thyroid clonotypes that were expanded above 0.001 also turned up in blood.

The ends were cut back, 3 bases at V and 4 bases at J, with 17 bases in the middle. The CDR3 is 16 residues long. Per germline, CDR1 SGDLS and CDR2 YYNGEE. It was RNA transcripts that yielded the amplified TCR beta CDR3 regions. Using the HTBI primer set, a first-round RT-PCR was run on the TCR CDR3. TCRdb redid the calling of the multiplex PCR reads with MiXCR, one entry per CDR3 protein. The data hold about 610,000 distinct CDR3 sequences, with about a sixth observed a single time. Remarks on this clonotype: Its antigen remains unknown.

This clonotype originated in a woman aged 35 to 49 with Graves' ophthalmopathy. Sample: blood. V is TRBV9 and J is TRBJ2-1; D might be TRBD2 (7 bases). CDR3 residues: CASSAQGLAEYNEQFF. In DNA form, the CDR3 reads TGTGCCAGCAGCGCTCAGGGGCTAGCGGAGTACAATGAGCAGTTCTTC.